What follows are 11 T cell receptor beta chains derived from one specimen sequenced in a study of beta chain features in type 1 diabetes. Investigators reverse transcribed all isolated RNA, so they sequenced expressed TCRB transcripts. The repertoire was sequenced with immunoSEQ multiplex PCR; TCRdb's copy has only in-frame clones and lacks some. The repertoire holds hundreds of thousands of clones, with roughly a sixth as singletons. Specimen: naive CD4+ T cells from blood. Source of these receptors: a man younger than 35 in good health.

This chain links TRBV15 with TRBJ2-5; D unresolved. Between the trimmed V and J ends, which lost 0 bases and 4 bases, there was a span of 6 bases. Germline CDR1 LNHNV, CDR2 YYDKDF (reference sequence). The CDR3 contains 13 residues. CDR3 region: CATSRDLIETQYF. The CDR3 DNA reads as TGTGCCACCAGCAGAGATTTAATAGAGACCCAGTACTTC.

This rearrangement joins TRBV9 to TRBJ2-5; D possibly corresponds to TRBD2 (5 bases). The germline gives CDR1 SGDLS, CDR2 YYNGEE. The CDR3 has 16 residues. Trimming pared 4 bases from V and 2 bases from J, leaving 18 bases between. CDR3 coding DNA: TGTGCCAGCAGCTCCCTAAGTGGAGGACGACAAGAGACCCAGTACTTC. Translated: CASSSLSGGRQETQYF.

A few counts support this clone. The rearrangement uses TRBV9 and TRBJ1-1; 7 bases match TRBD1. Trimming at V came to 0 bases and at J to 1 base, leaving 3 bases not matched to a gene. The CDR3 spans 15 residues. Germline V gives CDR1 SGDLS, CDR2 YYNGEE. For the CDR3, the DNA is TGTGCCAGCAGCGTAGGCCACAGGGGGAACACTGAAGCTTTCTTT. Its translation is CASSVGHRGNTEAFF.

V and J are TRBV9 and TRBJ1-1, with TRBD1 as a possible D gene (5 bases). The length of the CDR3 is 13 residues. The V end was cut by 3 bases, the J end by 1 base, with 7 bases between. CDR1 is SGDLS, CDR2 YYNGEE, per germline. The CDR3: CASSGGSNTEAFF. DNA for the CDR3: TGTGCCAGCAGCGGGGGGTCGAACACTGAAGCTTTCTTT.

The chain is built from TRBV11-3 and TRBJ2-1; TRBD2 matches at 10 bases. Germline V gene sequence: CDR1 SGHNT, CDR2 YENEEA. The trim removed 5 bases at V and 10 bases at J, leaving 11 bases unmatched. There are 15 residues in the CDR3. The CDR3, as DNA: TGTGCCAGCAGCCCTAGCGGGAGCAGGGGGCGAGAGCAGTTCTTC. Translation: CASSPSGSRGREQFF.

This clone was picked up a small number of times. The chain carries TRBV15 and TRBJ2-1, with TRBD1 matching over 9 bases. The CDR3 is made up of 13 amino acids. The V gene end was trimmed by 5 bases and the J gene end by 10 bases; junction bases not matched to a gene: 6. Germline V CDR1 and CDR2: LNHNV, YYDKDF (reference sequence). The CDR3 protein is CATSGRTGDEQFF. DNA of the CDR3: TGTGCCACCAGCGGGAGGACAGGGGACGAGCAGTTCTTC.

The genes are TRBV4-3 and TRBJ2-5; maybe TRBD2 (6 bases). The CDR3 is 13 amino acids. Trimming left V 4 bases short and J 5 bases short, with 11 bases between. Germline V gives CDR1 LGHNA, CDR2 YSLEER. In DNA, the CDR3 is TGCGCCAGCAGCCCGACTAGGTTGGAGACCCAGTACTTC. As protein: CASSPTRLETQYF.

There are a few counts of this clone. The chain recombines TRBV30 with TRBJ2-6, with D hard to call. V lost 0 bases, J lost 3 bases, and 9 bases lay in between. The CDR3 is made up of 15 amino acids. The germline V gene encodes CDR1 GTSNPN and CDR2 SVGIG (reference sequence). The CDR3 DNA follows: TGTGCCTGGAGTGTGCTCCGGGTTGGGGCCAACGTCCTGACTTTC. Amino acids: CAWSVLRVGANVLTF.

In nucleotides, the CDR3 is TGTGCCAGCTCACCACTTAGTACCGATTACGAGCAGTACTTC. Its translation: CASSPLSTDYEQYF. The chain employs TRBV18 and TRBJ2-7; no reliable D call. The CDR3 is made up of 14 amino acids. Trimming removed 1 base at V and 4 bases at J, with 11 bases between. Per the germline V gene, CDR1 is KGHSH and CDR2 is LQKENI.

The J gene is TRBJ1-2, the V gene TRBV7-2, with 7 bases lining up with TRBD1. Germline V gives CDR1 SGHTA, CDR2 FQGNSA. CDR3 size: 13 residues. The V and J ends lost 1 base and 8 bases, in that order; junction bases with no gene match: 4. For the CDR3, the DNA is TGTGCCAGCAGCTTAGGACAGGGTCGCGGCTACACCTTC. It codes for CASSLGQGRGYTF.

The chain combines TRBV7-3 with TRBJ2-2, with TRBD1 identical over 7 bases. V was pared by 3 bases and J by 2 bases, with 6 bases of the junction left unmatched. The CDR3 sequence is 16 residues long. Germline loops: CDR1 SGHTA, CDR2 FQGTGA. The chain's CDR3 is CASSFPGTANTGELFF. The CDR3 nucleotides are TGTGCCAGCAGCTTCCCCGGGACAGCTAACACCGGGGAGCTGTTTTTT.